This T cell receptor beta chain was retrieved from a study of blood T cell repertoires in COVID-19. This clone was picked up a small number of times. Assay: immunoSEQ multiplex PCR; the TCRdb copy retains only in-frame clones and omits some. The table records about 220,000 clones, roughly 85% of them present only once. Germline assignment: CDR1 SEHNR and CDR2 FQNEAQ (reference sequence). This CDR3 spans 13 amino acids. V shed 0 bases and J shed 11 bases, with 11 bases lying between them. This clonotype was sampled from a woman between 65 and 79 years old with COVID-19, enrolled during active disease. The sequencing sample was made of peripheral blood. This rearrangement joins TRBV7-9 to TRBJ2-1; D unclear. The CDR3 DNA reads TGTGCCAGCAGCTTAGCGAGTGAGAATAAGCAGTTCTTC. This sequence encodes CASSLASENKQFF.